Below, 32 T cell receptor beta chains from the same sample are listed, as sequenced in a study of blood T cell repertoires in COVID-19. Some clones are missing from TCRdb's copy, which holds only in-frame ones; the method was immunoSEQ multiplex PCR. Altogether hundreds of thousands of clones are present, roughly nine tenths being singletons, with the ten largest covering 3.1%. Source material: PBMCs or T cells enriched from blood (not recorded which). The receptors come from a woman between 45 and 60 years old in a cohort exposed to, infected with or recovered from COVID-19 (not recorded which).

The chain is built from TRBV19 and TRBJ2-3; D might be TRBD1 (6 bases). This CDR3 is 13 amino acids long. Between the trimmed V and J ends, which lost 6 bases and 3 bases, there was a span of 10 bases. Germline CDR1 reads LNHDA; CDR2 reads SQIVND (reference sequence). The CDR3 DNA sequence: TGTGCCAGTAGCTACAGGGAAACAGATACGCAGTATTTT. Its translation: CASSYRETDTQYF.

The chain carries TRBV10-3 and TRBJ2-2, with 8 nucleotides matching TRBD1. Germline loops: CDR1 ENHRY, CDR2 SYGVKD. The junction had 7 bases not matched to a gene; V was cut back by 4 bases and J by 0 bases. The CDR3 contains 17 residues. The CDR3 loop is CAISVAGGGTNTGELFF. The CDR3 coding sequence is TGTGCCATCAGTGTGGCAGGGGGCGGCACGAACACCGGGGAGCTGTTTTTT.

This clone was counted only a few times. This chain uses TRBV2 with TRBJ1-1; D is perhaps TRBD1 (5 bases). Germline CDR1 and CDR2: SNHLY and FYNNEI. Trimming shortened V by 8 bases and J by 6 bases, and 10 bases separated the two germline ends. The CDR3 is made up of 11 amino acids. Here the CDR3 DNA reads TGTGCCAGCCGGGGGGACCCTGAAGCTTTCTTT. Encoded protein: CASRGDPEAFF.

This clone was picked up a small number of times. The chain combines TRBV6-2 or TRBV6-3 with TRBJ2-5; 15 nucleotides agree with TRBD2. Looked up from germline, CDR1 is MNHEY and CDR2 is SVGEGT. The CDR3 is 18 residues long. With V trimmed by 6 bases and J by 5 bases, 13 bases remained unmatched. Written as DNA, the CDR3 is TGTGCCAGCAGCCCCCCCGGGACTAGCGGGGGGATTCGGGAGACCCAGTACTTC. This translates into CASSPPGTSGGIRETQYF.

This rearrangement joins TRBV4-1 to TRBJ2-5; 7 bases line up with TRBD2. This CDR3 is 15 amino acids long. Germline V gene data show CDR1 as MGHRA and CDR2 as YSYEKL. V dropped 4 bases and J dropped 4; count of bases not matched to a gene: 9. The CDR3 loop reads CASSRAGPEGETQYF. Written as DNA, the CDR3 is TGCGCCAGCAGCCGAGCGGGGCCCGAGGGAGAGACCCAGTACTTC.

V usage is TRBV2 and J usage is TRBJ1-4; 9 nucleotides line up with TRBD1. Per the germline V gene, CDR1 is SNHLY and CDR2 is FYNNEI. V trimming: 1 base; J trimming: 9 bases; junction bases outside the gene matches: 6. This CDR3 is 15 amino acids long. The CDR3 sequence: CASSEVFGQGQKLFF. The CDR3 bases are TGTGCCAGCAGTGAAGTCTTTGGACAGGGGCAAAAACTGTTTTTT.

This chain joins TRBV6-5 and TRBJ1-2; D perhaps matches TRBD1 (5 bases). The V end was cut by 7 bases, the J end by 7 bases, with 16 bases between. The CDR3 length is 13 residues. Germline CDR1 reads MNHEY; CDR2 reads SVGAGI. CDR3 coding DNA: TGTGCCAGCATCAATCCGGGGGTTGGTGGCTACACCTTC. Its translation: CASINPGVGGYTF.

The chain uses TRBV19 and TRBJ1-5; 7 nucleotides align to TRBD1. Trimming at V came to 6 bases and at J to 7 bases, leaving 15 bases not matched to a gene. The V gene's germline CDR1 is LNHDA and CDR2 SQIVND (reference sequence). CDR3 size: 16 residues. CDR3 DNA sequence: TGTGCCAGTAGCATATATTACAGGGGTTCGGGGCAGCCCCAGCATTTT. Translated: CASSIYYRGSGQPQHF.

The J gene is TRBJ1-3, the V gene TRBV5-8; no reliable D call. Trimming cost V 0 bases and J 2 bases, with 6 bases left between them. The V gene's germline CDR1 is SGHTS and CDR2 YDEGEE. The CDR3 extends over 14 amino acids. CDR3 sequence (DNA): TGTGCCAGCAGCTTGGTAGTTACTGGAAACACCATATATTTT. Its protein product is CASSLVVTGNTIYF.

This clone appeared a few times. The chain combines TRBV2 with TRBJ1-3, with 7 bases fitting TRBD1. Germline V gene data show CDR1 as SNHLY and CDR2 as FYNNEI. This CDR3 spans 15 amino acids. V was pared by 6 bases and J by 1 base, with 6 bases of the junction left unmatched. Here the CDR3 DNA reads TGTGCCAGCAGACTAAGACAGGGTTCTGGAAACACCATATATTTT. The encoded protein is CASRLRQGSGNTIYF. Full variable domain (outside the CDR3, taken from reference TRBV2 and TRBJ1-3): EPEVTQTPSHQVTQMGQEVILRCVPISNHLYFYWYRQILGQKVEFLVSFYNNEISEKSEIFDDQFSVERPDGSNFTLKIRSTKLEDSAMYFCASRLRQGSGNTIYFGEGSWLTVV.

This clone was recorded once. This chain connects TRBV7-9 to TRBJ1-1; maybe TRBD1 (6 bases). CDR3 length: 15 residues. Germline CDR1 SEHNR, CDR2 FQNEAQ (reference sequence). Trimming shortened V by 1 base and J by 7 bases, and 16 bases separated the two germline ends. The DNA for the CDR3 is TGTGCCAGCAGCTTAGGCACAGGGCGGGAGAATGAAGCTTTCTTT. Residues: CASSLGTGRENEAFF.

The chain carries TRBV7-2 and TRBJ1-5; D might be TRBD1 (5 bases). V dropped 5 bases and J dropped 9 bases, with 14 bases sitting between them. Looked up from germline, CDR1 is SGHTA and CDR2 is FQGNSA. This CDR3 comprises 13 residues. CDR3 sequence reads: CASSPHRRGPQHF. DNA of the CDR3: TGTGCCAGCAGCCCCCATCGGAGGGGGCCCCAGCATTTT. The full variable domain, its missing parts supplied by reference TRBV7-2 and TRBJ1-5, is GAGVSQSPSNKVTEKGKDVELRCDPISGHTALYWYRQSLGQGLEFLIYFQGNSAPDKSGLPSDRFSAERTGGSVSTLTIQRTQQEDSAVYLCASSPHRRGPQHFGDGTRLSIL.

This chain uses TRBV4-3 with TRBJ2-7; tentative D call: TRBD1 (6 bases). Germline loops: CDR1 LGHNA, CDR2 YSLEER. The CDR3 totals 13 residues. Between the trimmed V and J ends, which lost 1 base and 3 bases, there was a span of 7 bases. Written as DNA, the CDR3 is TGCGCCAGCAGCCAAGTACAGGGCTACGAGCAGTACTTC. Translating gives CASSQVQGYEQYF.

CDR3 DNA sequence: TGTGCCAGCAGCCCGAGCTCTAGCGGGGGGACTACTCGTGAGCAGTACTTC. Its protein is CASSPSSSGGTTREQYF. The chain joins TRBV9 to TRBJ2-7; the match to TRBD2 covers 11 bases. The CDR3 consists of 17 residues. The trim removed 4 bases at V and 7 bases at J, leaving 16 bases unmatched. The germline gives CDR1 SGDLS, CDR2 YYNGEE.

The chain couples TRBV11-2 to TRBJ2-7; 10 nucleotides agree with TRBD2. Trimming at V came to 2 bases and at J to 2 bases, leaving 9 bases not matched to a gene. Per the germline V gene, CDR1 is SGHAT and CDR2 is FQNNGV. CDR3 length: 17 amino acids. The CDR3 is CASSLTAGGSPPYEQYF. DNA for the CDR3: TGTGCCAGCAGCTTAACAGCGGGGGGGTCCCCCCCCTACGAGCAGTACTTC.

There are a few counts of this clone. The CDR3 here is CASSGTVTDTQYF. The DNA for the CDR3 is TGTGCCAGCAGTGGCACAGTCACAGATACGCAGTATTTT. The chain uses TRBV6-4 and TRBJ2-3; no clear D gene. With 4 bases removed from V and 2 bases from J, the gap between germline ends came to 7 bases. The CDR3 contains 13 residues. CDR1 and CDR2 (germline): MRHNA, SNTAGT.

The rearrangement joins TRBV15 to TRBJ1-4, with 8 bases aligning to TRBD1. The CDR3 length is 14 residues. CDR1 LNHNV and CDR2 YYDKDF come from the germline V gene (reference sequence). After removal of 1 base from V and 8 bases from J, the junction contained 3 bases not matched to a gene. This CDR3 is CATSRGQGPEKLFF. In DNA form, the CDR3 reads TGTGCCACCAGCAGAGGACAGGGGCCAGAAAAACTGTTTTTT.

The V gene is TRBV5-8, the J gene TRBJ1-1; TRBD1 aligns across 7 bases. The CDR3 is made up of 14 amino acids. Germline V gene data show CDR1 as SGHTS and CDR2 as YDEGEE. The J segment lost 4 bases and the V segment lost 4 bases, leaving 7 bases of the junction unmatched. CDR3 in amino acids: CASSDQGGVTEAFF. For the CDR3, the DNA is TGTGCCAGCAGCGATCAGGGGGGAGTCACTGAAGCTTTCTTT. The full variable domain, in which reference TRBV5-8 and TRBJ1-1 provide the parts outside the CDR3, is EAGVTQSPTHLIKTRGQQATLRCSPISGHTSVYWYQQALGLGLQFLLWYDEGEERNRGNFPPRFSGRQFPNYSSELNVNALELEDSALYLCASSDQGGVTEAFFGQGTRLTVV.

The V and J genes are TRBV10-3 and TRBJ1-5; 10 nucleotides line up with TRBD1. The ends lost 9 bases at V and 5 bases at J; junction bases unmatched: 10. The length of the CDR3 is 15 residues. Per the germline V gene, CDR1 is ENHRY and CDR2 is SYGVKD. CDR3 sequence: CAISGTGTGDQPQHF. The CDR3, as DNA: TGTGCCATATCCGGGACAGGGACAGGGGATCAGCCCCAGCATTTT.

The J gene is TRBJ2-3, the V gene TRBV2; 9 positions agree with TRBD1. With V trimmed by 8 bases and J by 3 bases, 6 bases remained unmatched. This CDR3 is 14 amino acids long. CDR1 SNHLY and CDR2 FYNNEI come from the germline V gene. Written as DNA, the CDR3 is TGTGCCAGCGGAAGGACAGGGGCTACAGATACGCAGTATTTT. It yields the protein CASGRTGATDTQYF. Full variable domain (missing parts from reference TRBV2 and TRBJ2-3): EPEVTQTPSHQVTQMGQEVILRCVPISNHLYFYWYRQILGQKVEFLVSFYNNEISEKSEIFDDQFSVERPDGSNFTLKIRSTKLEDSAMYFCASGRTGATDTQYFGPGTRLTVL.

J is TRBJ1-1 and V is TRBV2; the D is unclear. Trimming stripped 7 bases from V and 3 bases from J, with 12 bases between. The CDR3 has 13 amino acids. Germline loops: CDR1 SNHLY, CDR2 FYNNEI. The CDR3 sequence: CASNGGRDTEAFF. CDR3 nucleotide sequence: TGTGCCAGCAATGGAGGGCGGGACACTGAAGCTTTCTTT.

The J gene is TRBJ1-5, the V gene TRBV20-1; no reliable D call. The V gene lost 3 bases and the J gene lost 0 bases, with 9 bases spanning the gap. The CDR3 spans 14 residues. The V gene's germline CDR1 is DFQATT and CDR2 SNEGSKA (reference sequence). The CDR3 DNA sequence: TGCAGTGCTAGTAGGGAGTATAGCAATCAGCCCCAGCATTTT. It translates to CSASREYSNQPQHF.

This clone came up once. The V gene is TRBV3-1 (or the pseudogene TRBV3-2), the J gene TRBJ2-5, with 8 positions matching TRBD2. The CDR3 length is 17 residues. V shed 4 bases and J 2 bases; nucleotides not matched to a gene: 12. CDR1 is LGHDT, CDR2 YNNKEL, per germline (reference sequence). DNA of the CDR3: TGTGCCAGCAGCCCCACCGGGGGGGCAGGTAATCAAGAGACCCAGTACTTC. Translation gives CASSPTGGAGNQETQYF.

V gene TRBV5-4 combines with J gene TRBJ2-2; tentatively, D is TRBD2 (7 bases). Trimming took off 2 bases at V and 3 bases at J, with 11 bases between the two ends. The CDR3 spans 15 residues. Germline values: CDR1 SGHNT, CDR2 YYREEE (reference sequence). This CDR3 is CASSLWGGDTGELFF. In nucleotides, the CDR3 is TGTGCCAGCAGCTTATGGGGGGGCGACACCGGGGAGCTGTTTTTT.

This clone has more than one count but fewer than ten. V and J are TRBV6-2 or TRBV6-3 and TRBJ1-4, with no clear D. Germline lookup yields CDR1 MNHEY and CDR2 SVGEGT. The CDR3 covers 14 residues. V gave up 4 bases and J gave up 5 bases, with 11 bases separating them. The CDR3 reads CASSFRGGNEKLFF. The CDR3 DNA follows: TGTGCCAGCAGTTTCCGTGGCGGAAATGAAAAACTGTTTTTT.

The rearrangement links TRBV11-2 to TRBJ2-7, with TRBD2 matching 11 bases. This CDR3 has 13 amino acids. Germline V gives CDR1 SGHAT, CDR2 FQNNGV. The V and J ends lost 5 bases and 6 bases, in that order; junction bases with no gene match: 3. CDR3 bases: TGTGCCAGCAGCCCAGGGACTAGCGGCGAGCAGTACTTC. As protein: CASSPGTSGEQYF.

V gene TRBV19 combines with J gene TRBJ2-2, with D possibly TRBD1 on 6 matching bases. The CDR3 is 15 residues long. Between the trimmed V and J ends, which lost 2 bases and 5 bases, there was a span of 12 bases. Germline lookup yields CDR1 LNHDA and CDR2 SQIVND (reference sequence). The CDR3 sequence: CASSIPTGKTGELFF. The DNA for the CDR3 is TGTGCCAGTAGTATACCCACAGGGAAGACCGGGGAGCTGTTTTTT.

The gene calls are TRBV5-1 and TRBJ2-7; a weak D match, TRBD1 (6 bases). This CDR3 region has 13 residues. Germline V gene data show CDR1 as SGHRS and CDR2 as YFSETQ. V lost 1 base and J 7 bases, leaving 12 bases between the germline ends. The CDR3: CASSLRAGEEQYF. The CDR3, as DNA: TGCGCCAGCAGCTTGAGGGCAGGGGAAGAGCAGTACTTC.

Here the CDR3 reads CASTLRGSPWGLAKNIQYF. Written as DNA, the CDR3 is TGTGCCAGCACCCTGCGGGGGTCCCCCTGGGGATTAGCCAAAAACATTCAGTACTTC. This chain uses TRBV28 with TRBJ2-4; TRBD2 aligns across 7 bases. In germline, CDR1 is MDHEN, CDR2 SYDVKM. Trimming took 7 bases from V and 0 from J; bases not matched to a gene: 18. This CDR3 comprises 19 residues.

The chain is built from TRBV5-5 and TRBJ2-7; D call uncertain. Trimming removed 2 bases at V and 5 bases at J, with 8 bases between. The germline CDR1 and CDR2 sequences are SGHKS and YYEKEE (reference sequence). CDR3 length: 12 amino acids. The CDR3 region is CASSFIPDEQYF. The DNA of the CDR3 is TGTGCCAGCAGCTTTATCCCTGACGAGCAGTACTTC.

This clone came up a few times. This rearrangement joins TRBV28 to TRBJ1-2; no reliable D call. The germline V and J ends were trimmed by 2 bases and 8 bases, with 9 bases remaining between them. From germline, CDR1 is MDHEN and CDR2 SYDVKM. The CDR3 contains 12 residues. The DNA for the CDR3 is TGTGCCAGCAGTTTAAGTACGGGGGGCTACACCTTC. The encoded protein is CASSLSTGGYTF.

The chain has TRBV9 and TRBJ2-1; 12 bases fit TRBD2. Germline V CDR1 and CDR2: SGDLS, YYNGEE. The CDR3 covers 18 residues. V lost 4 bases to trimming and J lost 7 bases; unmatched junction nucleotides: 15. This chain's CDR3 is CASSKTSGGPVDWNEQFF. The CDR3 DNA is TGTGCCAGCAGCAAGACTAGCGGGGGCCCCGTTGATTGGAATGAGCAGTTCTTC.